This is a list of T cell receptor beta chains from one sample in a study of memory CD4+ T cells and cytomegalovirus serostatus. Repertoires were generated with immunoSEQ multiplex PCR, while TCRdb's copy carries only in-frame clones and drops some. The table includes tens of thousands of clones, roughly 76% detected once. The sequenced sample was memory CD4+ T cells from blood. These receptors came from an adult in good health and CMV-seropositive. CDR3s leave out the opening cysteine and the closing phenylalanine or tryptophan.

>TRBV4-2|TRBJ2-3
ASSQDSGRASTDTQY
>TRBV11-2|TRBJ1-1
ASSSIQGAGTEAF
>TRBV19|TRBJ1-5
ASSMVGKDQPQH
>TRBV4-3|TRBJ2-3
ASSQDLGGNVDTQY
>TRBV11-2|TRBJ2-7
ASSLGLRDIKDEQY
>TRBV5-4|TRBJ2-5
ASSYRGQETQY
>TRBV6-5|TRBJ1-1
ASSYSPGRNTEAF
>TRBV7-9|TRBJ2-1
ASSLRRERHEQF
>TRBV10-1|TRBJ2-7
AALRGPRDRGTYEQY
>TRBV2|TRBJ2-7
ASSLTSSEQY
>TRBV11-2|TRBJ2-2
ASSFPGSGELF
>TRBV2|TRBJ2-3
ASSAVLILARKNEDTQY